Listed below are T cell receptor beta chains from one sample, sequenced in a study of response to subunit inactivated influenza vaccine. TCRdb re-called the RT-PCR reads with MiXCR, one entry per CDR3 protein. The sample has hundreds of thousands of distinct CDR3 sequences, around 15% seen once. The sample consisted of PBMCs from blood, taken about 14 days before vaccination. The receptors originated from a man aged 50 to 59 who received an inactivated influenza vaccine. Both conserved end residues are part of each CDR3. The order of the fields is D gene, clone size, V gene, J gene, CDR3 DNA, CDR3 protein. A D gene is named only where the DNA matches it firmly. Rows may omit the clone size; those that give it use once, few, many or a size class.

>NA|NA|TRBV12-3/TRBV12-4|TRBJ2-7
TGTGCCAGCAGTTTCCGGCAGGGAGGCTACGAGCAGTACTTC
CASSFRQGGYEQYF
>TRBD1|NA|TRBV4-1|TRBJ1-1
TGCGCCAGCAGCCAAGACCCAGGGGGCCGAACTGAAGCTTTCTTT
CASSQDPGGRTEAFF
>TRBD2|NA|TRBV15|TRBJ2-7
TGTGCCACCAGCCACATTGGACTAGCTGGCGAGCAGTACTTC
CATSHIGLAGEQYF
>NA|many|TRBV20-1|TRBJ2-5
TGCAGTGCTAGGGGCAGGAGGGAGACCCAGTACTTC
CSARGRRETQYF
>TRBD1|many|TRBV10-3|TRBJ1-5
TGTGCCATCAGTGAGTCGGGACAGGATAATCAGCCCCAGCATTTT
CAISESGQDNQPQHF
>NA|NA|TRBV24-1|TRBJ2-3
TGTGCCACCAGTGATTCTACCGGGGCAGGGGATACGCAGTATTTT
CATSDSTGAGDTQYF
>TRBD1|few|TRBV5-1|TRBJ2-2
TGCGCCAGCAGCTGGGGACAGGGGAACACCGGGGAGCTGTTTTTT
CASSWGQGNTGELFF
>NA|few|TRBV20-1|TRBJ2-1
TGCAGTGCTAACGACCCGGGACTCCACAATGAGCAGTTCTTC
CSANDPGLHNEQFF
>NA|few|TRBV12-3/TRBV12-4|TRBJ2-1
TGTGCCAGCCGGAGGACAGACGCCAATGAGCAGTTCTTC
CASRRTDANEQFF
>TRBD2|NA|TRBV18|TRBJ2-3
TGTGCCAGCTCACGAGGGACTAGAGATACGCAGTATTTT
CASSRGTRDTQYF
>TRBD1|few|TRBV10-3|TRBJ2-2
TGTGCCATCAGTTCAATCGGGACAGGGAGTCCCGGGGAGCTGTTTTTT
CAISSIGTGSPGELFF
>NA|NA|TRBV12-3/TRBV12-4|TRBJ1-2
TGTGCCAGCACTTATTCAGGGCCGTACGGCTACACCTTC
CASTYSGPYGYTF
>NA|NA|TRBV4-3|TRBJ2-7
TGCGCCAGCAGCCAAGAAGTTTCCCGGTCCTACGAGCAGTACTTC
CASSQEVSRSYEQYF
>NA|NA|TRBV6-1|TRBJ1-1
TGTGCCAGCAGTGAAGCACGAGGGGAGAACACTGAAGCTTTCTTT
CASSEARGENTEAFF
>NA|NA|TRBV20-1|TRBJ2-7
TGCAGTGCTAGAGGGCGATCCTTAGCCTACGAGCAGTACTTC
CSARGRSLAYEQYF
>TRBD2|NA|TRBV29-1|TRBJ2-1
TGCAGCGTTGAGGACCTAGCGGGAACCTACAATGAGCAGTTCTTC
CSVEDLAGTYNEQFF
>NA|few|TRBV12-3/TRBV12-4|TRBJ2-3
TGTGCCAGCAGTTTATTCAGGGGCAAGGATACGCAGTATTTT
CASSLFRGKDTQYF
>TRBD1|few|TRBV12-3/TRBV12-4|TRBJ2-5
TGTGCCAGCAGTTTGGACAGGGTTAGTGAGACCCAGTACTTC
CASSLDRVSETQYF
>NA|many|TRBV10-3|TRBJ2-7
TGTGCCATCAGTGAGCGGACATTAACCTACGAGCAGTACTTC
CAISERTLTYEQYF
>NA|NA|TRBV24-1|TRBJ2-7
TGTGCCACATCGGCAGCAGACTCCTACGAGCAGTACTTC
CATSAADSYEQYF
>NA|many|TRBV28|TRBJ2-5
TGTGCCAGCAGTTTACCACGCGGGTACCAAGAGACCCAGTACTTC
CASSLPRGYQETQYF
>NA|few|TRBV20-1|TRBJ2-1
TGCAGTGCTAGAGATAACCGGGTAATGTACAATGAGCAGTTCTTC
CSARDNRVMYNEQFF
>TRBD2|NA|TRBV7-6|TRBJ2-7
TGTGCCAGCAGCTCCCTAGCGGGAGAGCCCTACGAGCAGTACTTC
CASSSLAGEPYEQYF
>NA|NA|TRBV4-3|TRBJ2-3
TGCGCCAGCAGCCAAGTACGGGACTCCAAGGCTGCTGATACGCAGTATTTT
CASSQVRDSKAADTQYF
>NA|NA|TRBV20-1|TRBJ2-3
TGCAGTGCTAGACTAGGCGGGTGGGCAGATACGCAGTATTTT
CSARLGGWADTQYF
>TRBD1|many|TRBV6-2/TRBV6-3|TRBJ2-2
TGTGCCAGCAGTCTAGGACAGGGGACGAACACCGGGGAGCTGTTTTTT
CASSLGQGTNTGELFF
>NA|NA|TRBV12-3/TRBV12-4|TRBJ2-6
TGTGCCAGCAGGTTGGATCAGAGGGCCAACGTCCTGACTTTC
CASRLDQRANVLTF
>NA|NA|TRBV6-1|TRBJ2-1
TGTGCCAGCATTCCATCGGGGAGTCCGGGATACAATGAGCAGTTCTTC
CASIPSGSPGYNEQFF
>TRBD2|NA|TRBV20-1|TRBJ2-3
TGCAGTGCTAGAGATACAAACAGCGGGAGGGGTGGTACGCAGTATTTT
CSARDTNSGRGGTQYF
>NA|many|TRBV6-5|TRBJ2-1
TGTGCCAGCAGTTACGATGTCCCAGCATCCTACAATGAGCAGTTCTTC
CASSYDVPASYNEQFF
>TRBD1|many|TRBV5-1|TRBJ2-5
TGCGCCAGCAGCTTCGGCCTAGGACAGGGCAGACGAAGGGAGACCCAGTACTTC
CASSFGLGQGRRRETQYF
>TRBD1|many|TRBV10-3|TRBJ1-1
TGTGCCATCAGTAACAGGGGAGGGACTGAAGCTTTCTTT
CAISNRGGTEAFF
>TRBD2|few|TRBV12-3/TRBV12-4|TRBJ2-3
TGTGCCAGCAGCTCTAGCGGGGGGGAAGATACGCAGTATTTT
CASSSSGGEDTQYF
>NA|NA|TRBV4-1|TRBJ2-5
TGCGCCAGCAGCCAAGGTTCAACGGGGCGGGCCCAAGAGACCCAGTACTTC
CASSQGSTGRAQETQYF
>NA|many|TRBV11-2|TRBJ2-1
TGTGCCAGCAGCCCCTACAACGGACCCAACAATGAGCAGTTCTTC
CASSPYNGPNNEQFF
>NA|NA|TRBV29-1|TRBJ2-4
TGCAGCGCTGAGCTAGGGAACATTCAGTACTTC
CSAELGNIQYF
>NA|few|TRBV29-1|TRBJ1-5
TGCAGCGTCGGGGATGGGAGCAATCAGCCCCAGCATTTT
CSVGDGSNQPQHF
>NA|few|TRBV4-2|TRBJ2-2
TGTGCCAGCAGCCAAGATTTTGGGAACACCGGGGAGCTGTTTTTT
CASSQDFGNTGELFF
>TRBD1|NA|TRBV30|TRBJ1-6
TGTGCCGGAGACAGGGAGAATTCACCCCTCCACTTT
CAGDRENSPLHF
>NA|NA|TRBV15|TRBJ2-3
TGTGCCACCAGCAGAGATGGGTGGGGGAGCACAGATACGCAGTATTTT
CATSRDGWGSTDTQYF
>NA|many|TRBV4-3|TRBJ2-7
TGCGCCAGCAGCCAAGGTGTAGGGGCCTACGAGCAGTACTTC
CASSQGVGAYEQYF
>NA|NA|TRBV6-2/TRBV6-3|TRBJ1-1
TGTGCCAGCCGTAGAGCGGCTGAAGCTTTCTTT
CASRRAAEAFF
>TRBD1|few|TRBV28|TRBJ2-7
TGTGCCAGCAGGAGACAGGGCCCGTTTAGGTACGAGCAGTACTTC
CASRRQGPFRYEQYF
>NA|NA|TRBV4-2|TRBJ2-3
TGTGCCAGCAGCCAAGATAGCCCTCCTAGCACAGATACGCAGTATTTT
CASSQDSPPSTDTQYF
>NA|many|TRBV20-1|TRBJ2-2
TGCAGTGCTAGGGCCGCAGACAGTTGGCGCGGGAACACCGGGGAGCTGTTTTTT
CSARAADSWRGNTGELFF
>NA|NA|TRBV4-3|TRBJ2-7
TGCGCCAGCAGCCAAGATTGGGGAACCTACGAGCAGTACTTC
CASSQDWGTYEQYF
>NA|many|TRBV4-1|TRBJ2-1
TGCGCCAGCAGCCTAGAACTAGGAGAGCAGTTCTTC
CASSLELGEQFF
>TRBD2|NA|TRBV6-1|TRBJ2-5
TGTGCCAGCAGGCCATACCGTAGCGGGGGGATGTACCAAGAGACCCAGTACTTC
CASRPYRSGGMYQETQYF
>NA|few|TRBV28|TRBJ1-5
TGTGCCAGCAGTTTATCCCACAGGCATCAGCCCCAGCATTTT
CASSLSHRHQPQHF
>NA|NA|TRBV15|TRBJ2-7
TGTGCCACCAGCAAACTGAGGAGGTCAGCGGGTCCAAACGCGGACTACGAGCAGTACTTC
CATSKLRRSAGPNADYEQYF
>TRBD2|NA|TRBV4-1|TRBJ2-1
TGCGCCAGCAGCCAAGACTCCCCGGGGCTAGCGGGGGTTAATGAGCAGTTCTTC
CASSQDSPGLAGVNEQFF
>TRBD2|NA|TRBV25-1|TRBJ2-2
TGTGCCAGCAGTGATTTTGTGACTAGCGGACACACCGGGGAGCTGTTTTTT
CASSDFVTSGHTGELFF
>TRBD2|few|TRBV20-1|TRBJ2-7
TGCAGTGCTAGAACGTGGGTGGGAGGGCCCCAACCCTACGAGCAGTACTTC
CSARTWVGGPQPYEQYF
>NA|NA|TRBV11-2|TRBJ2-5
TGTGCCAGCAGAGTAAAGGCGGGTCTCGGTATTTTTAGAGAGACCCAGTACTTC
CASRVKAGLGIFRETQYF
>TRBD2|NA|TRBV11-1|TRBJ2-1
TGTGCCAGCAGCTCGTCACTTTCTAGCGGGAGGGCCGCCTACAATGAGCAGTTCTTC
CASSSSLSSGRAAYNEQFF
>TRBD1|NA|TRBV12-3/TRBV12-4|TRBJ2-7
TGTGCCAGCAGTTTACCGGGACAGGGGACCTACGAGCAGTACTTC
CASSLPGQGTYEQYF
>NA|few|TRBV5-1|TRBJ2-3
TGCGCCAGCAGCGTGATGAGGGGCACAGATACGCAGTATTTT
CASSVMRGTDTQYF